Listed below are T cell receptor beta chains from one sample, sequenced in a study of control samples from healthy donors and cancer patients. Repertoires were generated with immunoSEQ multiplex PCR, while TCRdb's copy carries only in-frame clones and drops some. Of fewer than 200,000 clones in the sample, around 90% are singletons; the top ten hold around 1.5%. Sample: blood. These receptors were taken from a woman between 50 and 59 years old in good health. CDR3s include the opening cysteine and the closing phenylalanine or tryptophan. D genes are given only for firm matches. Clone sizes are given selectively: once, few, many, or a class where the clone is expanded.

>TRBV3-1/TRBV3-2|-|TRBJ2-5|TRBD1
CASSQKGQGETQYF
TGTGCCAGCAGCCAAAAGGGACAGGGCGAGACCCAGTACTTC
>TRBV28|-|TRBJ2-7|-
CASSTRTVYEQYF
TGTGCCAGCAGTACGCGGACAGTCTACGAGCAGTACTTC
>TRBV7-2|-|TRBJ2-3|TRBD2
CASSGGGPTDTQYF
TGTGCCAGCAGCGGCGGGGGGCCCACAGATACGCAGTATTTT
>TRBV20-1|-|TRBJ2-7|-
CKFPFEQYF
TGCAAGTTTCCCTTCGAGCAGTACTTC
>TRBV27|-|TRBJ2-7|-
CASSRYSSYEQYF
TGTGCCAGCAGCAGATACAGCTCCTACGAGCAGTACTTC
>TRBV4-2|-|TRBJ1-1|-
CASSQVSGATEAFF
TGTGCCAGCAGCCAAGTATCAGGGGCCACTGAAGCTTTCTTT
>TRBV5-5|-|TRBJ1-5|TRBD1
CASSLVPGQHSNQPQHF
TGTGCCAGCAGCTTGGTGCCGGGACAGCATAGCAATCAGCCCCAGCATTTT
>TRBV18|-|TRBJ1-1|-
CASSLTRNTEAFF
TGTGCCAGCTCACTCACACGGAACACTGAAGCTTTCTTT
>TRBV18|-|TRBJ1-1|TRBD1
CASSPRQGGPTEAFF
TGTGCCAGCTCACCCCGACAGGGAGGGCCCACTGAAGCTTTCTTT
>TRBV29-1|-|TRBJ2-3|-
CSTRGGTGESDTQYF
TGCAGCACACGGGGAGGGACAGGAGAGTCAGATACGCAGTATTTT
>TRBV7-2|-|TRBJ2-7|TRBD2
CASSSVGREYEQYF
TGTGCCAGCAGCTCAGTGGGGCGGGAGTACGAGCAGTACTTC
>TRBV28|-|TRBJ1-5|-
CASKLVFNNQPQHF
TGTGCCAGCAAACTAGTATTCAACAATCAGCCCCAGCATTTT
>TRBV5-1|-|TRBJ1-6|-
CASSTPDGNSPLHF
TGCGCCAGCAGCACTCCCGACGGGAATTCACCCCTCCACTTT
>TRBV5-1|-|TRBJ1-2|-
CASGPGTDYGYTF
TGCGCCAGCGGGCCCGGGACGGACTATGGCTACACCTTC
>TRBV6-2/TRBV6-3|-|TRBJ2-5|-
CASSEQIQETQYF
TGTGCCAGCAGTGAGCAGATCCAAGAGACCCAGTACTTC
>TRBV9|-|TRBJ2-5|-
CASSAGRFQETQYF
TGTGCCAGCAGCGCAGGACGGTTTCAAGAGACCCAGTACTTC
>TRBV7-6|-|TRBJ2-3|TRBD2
CASSLGGRAGETNTDTQYF
TGTGCCAGCAGCTTAGGGGGAAGAGCGGGAGAAACAAACACAGATACGCAGTATTTT
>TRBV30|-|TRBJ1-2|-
CAWSVRGGYTF
TGTGCCTGGAGTGTACGGGGGGGCTACACCTTC
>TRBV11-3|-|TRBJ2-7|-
CASSRGRAYEQYF
TGTGCCAGCAGCCGGGGACGGGCCTACGAGCAGTACTTC
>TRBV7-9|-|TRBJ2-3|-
CASSLAGGTDTQYF
TGTGCCAGCAGCTTAGCGGGGGGCACAGATACGCAGTATTTT
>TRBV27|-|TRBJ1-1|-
CASRYPEAFF
TGTGCCAGTAGGTACCCTGAAGCTTTCTTT
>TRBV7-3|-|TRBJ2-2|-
CASSPNRDSNTGELFF
TGTGCCAGCAGCCCAAACCGGGACTCGAACACCGGGGAGCTGTTTTTT
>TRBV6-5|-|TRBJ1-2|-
CASSSRASGGYTF
TGTGCCAGCAGCTCCAGGGCCTCGGGGGGCTACACCTTC
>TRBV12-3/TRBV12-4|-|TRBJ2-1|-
CASSPKGGNEQFF
TGTGCCAGCAGTCCGAAGGGTGGCAATGAGCAGTTCTTC
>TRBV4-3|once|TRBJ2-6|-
CASSQGPLKGSGANVLTF
TGCGCCAGCAGCCAAGGCCCCCTGAAGGGCTCTGGGGCCAACGTCCTGACTTTC
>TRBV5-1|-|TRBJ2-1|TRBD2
CASSLVPAGGYNEQFF
TGCGCCAGCAGCTTGGTTCCAGCGGGAGGGTACAATGAGCAGTTCTTC
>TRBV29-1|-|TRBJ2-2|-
CSCRGGLTGELFF
TGCAGCTGCAGGGGTGGCCTTACCGGGGAGCTGTTTTTT
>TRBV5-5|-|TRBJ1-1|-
CASSPVFRGMNTEAFF
TGTGCCAGCAGCCCAGTTTTCAGGGGCATGAACACTGAAGCTTTCTTT
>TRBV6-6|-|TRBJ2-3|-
CASSYLPSRGTDTQYF
TGTGCCAGCAGTTACCTCCCTTCCCGGGGGACAGATACGCAGTATTTT